What follows describes a single T cell receptor beta chain. Germline V gene data show CDR1 as SEHNR and CDR2 as FQNEAQ (reference sequence). The CDR3 contains 13 residues. V gave up 1 base and J gave up 8 bases; unmatched junction bases: 4. The PCR had 60 Vbeta and 13 Jbeta primers. Assay used: immunoSEQ multiplex PCR; TCRdb lists only in-frame clones, some missing. Of 95,000 to 100,000 clones listed, around 77% are singletons. Nominally healthy donors were sampled, though unrecorded immune exposures were likely. This specimen comes from a study of cytomegalovirus exposure and HLA in healthy donors. The source is a man aged 40-49 years in good health and CMV-seronegative. Sequencing used PBMCs. The J gene is TRBJ2-7, the V gene TRBV7-9; 8 bases are shared with TRBD1. CDR3 DNA sequence: TGTGCCAGCAGCTTAGGGCCAGGGGGCAAGCAGTACTTC. Protein: CASSLGPGGKQYF.